Each of the 17 T cell receptor beta chains below was sequenced from the same sample in a study of cytomegalovirus exposure and HLA in healthy donors. In the PCR, 60 Vbeta and 13 Jbeta primers were used. Data came from immunoSEQ multiplex PCR; TCRdb stores just in-frame clones and leaves some out. Among some 20,000 clones listed, 84% were seen once. Sequences were obtained from PBMCs. The receptor set was obtained from a human donor in good health.

The chain couples TRBV7-9 to TRBJ1-5, with TRBD1 matching over 9 bases. The CDR3 sequence is 15 residues long. V trimming: 4 bases; J trimming: 6 bases; junction bases outside the gene matches: 7. CDR1 is SEHNR and CDR2 is FQNEAQ in the germline V gene (reference sequence). The CDR3 protein is CASSSTGGVGQPQHF. The DNA for the CDR3 is TGTGCCAGCAGCTCCACAGGGGGCGTCGGTCAGCCCCAGCATTTT. Combining the CDR3 with reference TRBV7-9 and TRBJ1-5 gives the whole variable domain DTGVSQNPRHKITKRGQNVTFRCDPISEHNRLYWYRQTLGQGPEFLTYFQNEAQLEKSRLLSDRFSAERPKGSFSTLEIQRTEQGDSAMYLCASSSTGGVGQPQHFGDGTRLSIL.

The CDR3 spells CSVGLIPGQGRVTGELFF. The DNA of the CDR3 is TGCAGCGTTGGCTTAATTCCGGGACAGGGAAGGGTCACCGGGGAGCTGTTTTTT. The chain recombines TRBV29-1 with TRBJ2-2, with 9 bases lining up with TRBD1. Looked up from germline, CDR1 is SQVTM and CDR2 is ANQGSEA. V dropped 4 bases and J dropped 4; count of bases not matched to a gene: 16. This CDR3 is built from 18 residues.

The gene calls are TRBV6-1 and TRBJ1-1; unclear D gene. Trimming cost V 2 bases and J 1 base, with 8 bases left between them. This CDR3 is 14 amino acids long. Germline V gene lookup returns CDR1 MNHNS and CDR2 SASEGT. CDR3 region: CASSETGPNTEAFF. CDR3 DNA sequence: TGTGCCAGCAGTGAAACGGGTCCGAACACTGAAGCTTTCTTT.

This clone was observed a handful of times. The chain is built from TRBV20-1 and TRBJ2-1, with TRBD2 identical over 8 bases. The CDR3 has 11 residues. Per germline, CDR1 DFQATT and CDR2 SNEGSKA (reference sequence). The CDR3 reads CSGGAGNEQFF. The CDR3 coding sequence is TGCAGCGGGGGGGCCGGCAATGAGCAGTTCTTC.

The chain recombines TRBV6-5 with TRBJ1-2, with TRBD1 matching over 7 bases. V gave up 6 bases and J gave up 4 bases; unmatched junction bases: 11. This CDR3 region has 15 residues. Germline V gene data show CDR1 as MNHEY and CDR2 as SVGAGI. CDR3 loop: CASRNSRDSFYGYTF. For the CDR3, the DNA is TGTGCCAGCAGGAATTCGCGGGACAGCTTCTATGGCTACACCTTC.

The CDR3 sequence: CASSVGGTSYNEQFF. CDR3 sequence (DNA): TGTGCCAGCAGCGTAGGCGGGACCTCCTACAATGAGCAGTTCTTC. The chain uses TRBV9 and TRBJ2-1; tentative D call: TRBD2 (6 bases). Deletions cut 0 bases from V and 0 bases from J, with 7 bases between. CDR3 length: 15 amino acids. Germline-derived CDR1 and CDR2 are SGDLS and YYNGEE.

The chain recombines TRBV18 with TRBJ1-4; no clear D gene. CDR3 length: 16 residues. V lost 3 bases and J 0 bases, leaving 11 bases between the germline ends. Germline CDR1 is KGHSH and CDR2 is LQKENI. CDR3 residues: CASSPSGPATNEKLFF. The DNA of the CDR3 is TGTGCCAGCTCACCCAGCGGGCCAGCAACTAATGAAAAACTGTTTTTT.

The rearrangement joins TRBV14 to TRBJ1-2; D may be TRBD1 (5 bases). The CDR3 runs to 13 residues. Trimming took 0 bases from V and 4 from J, leaving 6 bases between them. Germline V lookup: CDR1 SGHDN, CDR2 FVKESK. The CDR3 nucleotides are TGTGCCAGCAGCCAAGACAGGGTCTATGGCTACACCTTC. Encoded protein: CASSQDRVYGYTF. Full variable domain (missing parts from reference TRBV14 and TRBJ1-2): EAGVTQFPSHSVIEKGQTVTLRCDPISGHDNLYWYRRVMGKEIKFLLHFVKESKQDESGMPNNRFLAERTGGTYSTLKVQPAELEDSGVYFCASSQDRVYGYTFGSGTRLTVV.

The CDR3 protein is CASSRTGYSGNTIYF. The CDR3 region has the DNA TGTGCCAGCTCAAGGACAGGGTACTCTGGAAACACCATATATTTT. The chain uses TRBV18 and TRBJ1-3, with TRBD1 matching over 8 bases. Germline-derived CDR1 and CDR2 are KGHSH and LQKENI. The CDR3 runs to 15 residues. The V segment lost 5 bases and the J segment 0 bases; nucleotides outside the gene matches: 3.

The J gene is TRBJ2-7, the V gene TRBV19; 7 bases map to TRBD2. V was clipped by 5 bases and J by 2 bases; unmatched bases: 3. From germline, CDR1 is LNHDA and CDR2 SQIVND (reference sequence). This CDR3 has 13 residues. The DNA for the CDR3 is TGTGCCAGTAGTTCCGGGACTACCTACGAGCAGTACTTC. Amino acids: CASSSGTTYEQYF.

In this sample, this clone is large. The chain carries TRBV29-1 and TRBJ1-2; D call uncertain. Trimming removed 6 bases from V and 10 bases from J, with 18 bases in between. Looked up from germline, CDR1 is SQVTM and CDR2 is ANQGSEA. CDR3 length equals 12 residues. As DNA, the CDR3 is TGCAGCGTCGGGCCCGGGGAGGGTCCCTACACCTTC. This gives the protein CSVGPGEGPYTF.

The chain employs TRBV7-9 and TRBJ2-3; 8 positions match TRBD1. The CDR3 has 13 amino acids. Germline V gene lookup returns CDR1 SEHNR and CDR2 FQNEAQ (reference sequence). After removal of 4 bases from V and 4 bases from J, the junction contained 1 base not matched to a gene. The DNA for the CDR3 is TGTGCCAGCAGCTCACAGGGGGCAGATACGCAGTATTTT. Protein sequence: CASSSQGADTQYF.

By proportion, this clone is hyperexpanded. The chain links TRBV4-3 to TRBJ2-7; weak D call: TRBD1 (7 bases). This CDR3 is built from 14 residues. V was shortened by 4 bases and J by 2 bases, with 12 bases between the two germline ends. From germline, CDR1 is LGHNA and CDR2 YSLEER. CDR3: CASSRGDSAYEQYF. CDR3 in DNA: TGCGCCAGCAGCCGCGGGGACAGTGCCTACGAGCAGTACTTC.

Concerning this clone: One end of the junction varies from germline; a read error may be responsible. The chain couples TRBV7-3 to TRBJ2-3; tentatively, D is TRBD1 (5 bases). CDR3 length: 16 residues. Germline V gene data show CDR1 as SGHTA and CDR2 as FQGTGA. The CDR3 spells CAGSQTAGRSTDTQYF. As DNA, the CDR3 is TGTGCCGGCAGCCAGACCGCAGGGCGTAGCACAGATACGCAGTATTTT. The full variable domain, completed using reference TRBV7-3 and TRBJ2-3, is GAGVSQTPSNKVTEKGKYVELRCDPISGHTALYWYRQSLGQGPEFLIYFQGTGAADDSGLPNDRFFAVRPEGSVSTLKIQRTERGDSAVYLCAGSQTAGRSTDTQYFGPGTRLTVL.

The chain joins TRBV4-3 to TRBJ2-1; 11 bases align to TRBD2. This CDR3 has 16 amino acids. The germline gives CDR1 LGHNA, CDR2 YSLEER. Trimming cost V 3 bases and J 9 bases; bases outside gene matches: 10. The CDR3 coding sequence is TGCGCCAGCAGCCATTCTTTAGCGGGGGGGCAAGCTGAGCAGTTCTTC. This gives the protein CASSHSLAGGQAEQFF.

This chain links TRBV5-1 with TRBJ1-1; D not resolved. V lost 2 bases and J lost 6, with 14 bases in between. CDR3 length: 14 residues. From germline, CDR1 is SGHRS and CDR2 YFSETQ. The CDR3 coding sequence is TGCGCCAGCAGCTTTCCGGGTTCAGTCCCTGAAGCTTTCTTT. Its translation is CASSFPGSVPEAFF.

J is TRBJ2-3 and V is TRBV11-2, with D possibly matching TRBD2 (6 bases). V gave up 3 bases and J gave up 0 bases, with 13 bases separating them. The CDR3 extends over 16 amino acids. Per the germline V gene, CDR1 is SGHAT and CDR2 is FQNNGV. For the CDR3, the DNA is TGTGCCAGCAGCTTCCGGCGGGGCGCTAGCACAGATACGCAGTATTTT. The encoded protein is CASSFRRGASTDTQYF.